The clone carrying this T cell receptor (beta chain) occurred many times. Its antigen is as yet unknown. The blood was taken when hyperthyroidism was first diagnosed, before any ophthalmopathy symptoms showed up. This specimen comes from a study of T cells in Graves' hyperthyroidism and ophthalmopathy. There were TCR beta CDR3 regions amplified from RNA transcripts. Primed by the HTBI set, a first-round RT-PCR was run on the TCR CDR3. TCRdb called the multiplex PCR reads again in MiXCR, with one record for every CDR3 protein. This table has nearly 600,000 distinct CDR3 sequences, approximately 15% appearing once. The CDR3 extends over 15 amino acids. The germline CDR1 and CDR2 sequences are ENHRY and SYGVKD. Losses at the gene ends were 3 bases for V and 6 bases for J; bases not matched to a gene: 5. Findings and limits, study-wide: Stable hyperthyroidism and ophthalmopathy were separated using 13 V-J signatures. Model-based prediction identified ophthalmopathy a median 6.5 months prior to its onset.

The sequenced sample consisted of blood. This receptor was taken from a woman aged 30 to 39 with Graves' hyperthyroidism that later progressed to Graves' ophthalmopathy. The rearrangement joins TRBV10-3 to TRBJ2-2; 9 nucleotides agree with TRBD2. CDR3 in amino acids: CAISDSGRRPGELFF. DNA for the CDR3: TGTGCCATCAGTGATAGCGGGAGAAGGCCCGGGGAGCTGTTTTTT.